This paragraph covers one TCR beta chain sequence. These data originate in a study of control samples from healthy donors and cancer patients. Trimming pared 3 bases from V and 6 bases from J, leaving 11 bases between. Germline V lookup: CDR1 KGHSH, CDR2 LQKENI. The CDR3 length is 13 residues. Assay used: immunoSEQ multiplex PCR; TCRdb lists only in-frame clones, some missing. The sample records about 130,000 clones, around 94% being singletons. Sequencing input: PBMCs. V is TRBV18 and J is TRBJ1-2; D may be TRBD1 (5 bases). The sequence was obtained from a man in his fifties or sixties with colorectal cancer. The CDR3 DNA follows: TGTGCCAGCTCACCTCCCGCGGGGGATGGCTACACCTTC. Residues: CASSPPAGDGYTF.